The rows below give T cell receptor beta chains drawn from one sample of a study of cytomegalovirus exposure and HLA in healthy donors. The assay was immunoSEQ multiplex PCR, and TCRdb's table has in-frame clones only and misses some. The data show some 120,000 clones, about three quarters seen once. The sample was PBMCs. These receptors were collected from a young man in good health and CMV-seronegative. CDR3s include the opening cysteine and the closing phenylalanine or tryptophan. The order of the fields is V gene, J gene, clone size, D gene, CDR3 DNA, CDR3 protein. D genes are given only for firm matches. Size tells how often a clone was seen (once, few, many) or the class of an expanded clone, and some rows leave it out.

v_gene: TRBV18; j_gene: TRBJ2-1; abundance: few; d_gene: .; CDR3nt: TGTGCCAGCTCACCCAGGGAACAAGGTGAGCAGTTCTTC; CDR3aa: CASSPREQGEQFF
v_gene: TRBV7-2; j_gene: TRBJ1-5; abundance: .; d_gene: TRBD1; CDR3nt: TGTGCCAGCAGCTTACGGGAGCATGGGACAGGGCGACAGCCCCAGCATTTT; CDR3aa: CASSLREHGTGRQPQHF
v_gene: TRBV7-6; j_gene: TRBJ1-6; abundance: .; d_gene: .; CDR3nt: TGTGCCAGCAGCCCGGGTGGTGGGTGGAATTCACCCCTCCACTTT; CDR3aa: CASSPGGGWNSPLHF
v_gene: TRBV13; j_gene: TRBJ2-5; abundance: .; d_gene: .; CDR3nt: TGTGCCAGCAGCGGCCCGGGACAGGGCCCACTAGCGGGGTTCATCCAAGAGACCCAGTACTTC; CDR3aa: CASSGPGQGPLAGFIQETQYF
v_gene: TRBV7-2; j_gene: TRBJ2-5; abundance: .; d_gene: TRBD1; CDR3nt: TGTGCCAGCAGCTATGACAGGGAGGAGACCCAGTACTTC; CDR3aa: CASSYDREETQYF
v_gene: TRBV6-5; j_gene: TRBJ1-1; abundance: .; d_gene: TRBD1; CDR3nt: TGTGCCAGCAGTAAACCCGGGACAGGGGGCGTGGAAGCTTTCTTT; CDR3aa: CASSKPGTGGVEAFF
v_gene: TRBV29-1; j_gene: TRBJ1-5; abundance: .; d_gene: TRBD1; CDR3nt: TGCAGCGTTGGAGAGGGGGCGGGTCAGCCCCAGCATTTT; CDR3aa: CSVGEGAGQPQHF
v_gene: TRBV19; j_gene: TRBJ1-6; abundance: .; d_gene: TRBD1; CDR3nt: TGTGCCAGTAGTCCTCTCCGGGACAGAAGTTCACCCCTCCACTTT; CDR3aa: CASSPLRDRSSPLHF
v_gene: TRBV7-3; j_gene: TRBJ1-6; abundance: .; d_gene: .; CDR3nt: TGTGCCAGCAGCTTAAAAGGCCAGGCTGATTCACCCCTCCACTTT; CDR3aa: CASSLKGQADSPLHF
v_gene: TRBV28; j_gene: TRBJ2-4; abundance: .; d_gene: TRBD1; CDR3nt: TGTGCCAGCACCATAGGGGGCTCGAGGAACATTCAGTACTTC; CDR3aa: CASTIGGSRNIQYF
v_gene: TRBV4-2; j_gene: TRBJ1-2; abundance: .; d_gene: .; CDR3nt: TGTGCCAGCAGCCCTGTCGGGCCGGGGGGCAGTGGCTACACCTTC; CDR3aa: CASSPVGPGGSGYTF
v_gene: TRBV7-2; j_gene: TRBJ1-5; abundance: once; d_gene: .; CDR3nt: TGTGCCAGCAGCTTAGCGCCGCAGTTCAATCAGCCCCAGCATTTT; CDR3aa: CASSLAPQFNQPQHF
v_gene: TRBV30; j_gene: TRBJ2-1; abundance: .; d_gene: .; CDR3nt: TGTGCCTGGAGGGTACACAGCGGGTACAATGAGCAGTTCTTC; CDR3aa: CAWRVHSGYNEQFF
v_gene: TRBV28; j_gene: TRBJ1-1; abundance: .; d_gene: .; CDR3nt: TGTGCCAGCAGTACAGGGTACAGGATGAACACTGAAGCTTTCTTT; CDR3aa: CASSTGYRMNTEAFF
v_gene: TRBV27; j_gene: TRBJ2-7; abundance: .; d_gene: TRBD1; CDR3nt: TGTGCCAGCAGACGGGACAGGGCTCGCGAGCAGTACTTC; CDR3aa: CASRRDRAREQYF
v_gene: TRBV7-6; j_gene: TRBJ1-1; abundance: few; d_gene: TRBD1; CDR3nt: TGTGCCAGCAGCTTGGGGACAGGAAACTCCGAAGCTTTCTTT; CDR3aa: CASSLGTGNSEAFF
v_gene: TRBV5-8; j_gene: TRBJ2-3; abundance: .; d_gene: TRBD2; CDR3nt: TGTGCCAGCAGCTTCTGGGCGGGAGATAGCACAGATACGCAGTATTTT; CDR3aa: CASSFWAGDSTDTQYF
v_gene: TRBV14; j_gene: TRBJ2-7; abundance: .; d_gene: .; CDR3nt: TGTGCCAGCAGCCAAGATCGGAGTTACGAGCAGTACTTC; CDR3aa: CASSQDRSYEQYF
v_gene: TRBV7-6; j_gene: TRBJ2-2; abundance: .; d_gene: .; CDR3nt: TGTGCCAGCAGACAGGGGAACACCGGGGAGCTGTTTTTT; CDR3aa: CASRQGNTGELFF
v_gene: TRBV7-2; j_gene: TRBJ1-6; abundance: .; d_gene: .; CDR3nt: TGTGCCAGCAGCTTAATCGCCGCAGGGAATAATTCACCCCTCCACTTT; CDR3aa: CASSLIAAGNNSPLHF
v_gene: TRBV27; j_gene: TRBJ2-7; abundance: .; d_gene: TRBD1; CDR3nt: TGTGCCAGCAGGGACAGGGGGCACAGCGAGCAGTACTTC; CDR3aa: CASRDRGHSEQYF
v_gene: TRBV7-9; j_gene: TRBJ2-5; abundance: .; d_gene: TRBD1; CDR3nt: TGTGCCAGCAGCTACCGTATGCCCTTCGACAGGGGGCGCGTCGAGACCCAGTACTTC; CDR3aa: CASSYRMPFDRGRVETQYF
v_gene: TRBV5-1; j_gene: TRBJ2-7; abundance: .; d_gene: .; CDR3nt: TGCGCCAGCAGCTGGCAGGGTGCCGAGCAGTACTTC; CDR3aa: CASSWQGAEQYF
v_gene: TRBV6-4; j_gene: TRBJ2-2; abundance: .; d_gene: TRBD2; CDR3nt: TGTGCCAGCAGGAGAACAGAGCGGGAGGGCACCGGGGAGCTGTTTTTT; CDR3aa: CASRRTEREGTGELFF
v_gene: TRBV6-6; j_gene: TRBJ1-1; abundance: .; d_gene: TRBD1; CDR3nt: TGTGCCAGCAGTTACCAGCAGGGGGGGAACACTGAAGCTTTCTTT; CDR3aa: CASSYQQGGNTEAFF
v_gene: TRBV30; j_gene: TRBJ2-5; abundance: .; d_gene: .; CDR3nt: TGTGCCTGGATCACGACCGGGGAGACCCAGTACTTC; CDR3aa: CAWITTGETQYF
v_gene: TRBV27; j_gene: TRBJ2-7; abundance: .; d_gene: TRBD1; CDR3nt: TGTGCCAGCAGTTGGCAGGGGGAGCTGAGGAACGAGCAGTACTTC; CDR3aa: CASSWQGELRNEQYF
v_gene: TRBV7-2; j_gene: TRBJ2-5; abundance: .; d_gene: TRBD2; CDR3nt: TGTGCCAGCAGCTTGACTAGCAGCCAAGAGACCCAGTACTTC; CDR3aa: CASSLTSSQETQYF
v_gene: TRBV30; j_gene: TRBJ2-7; abundance: .; d_gene: .; CDR3nt: TGTGCCTTGACAAGCCGAAGTTACGAGCAGTACTTC; CDR3aa: CALTSRSYEQYF
v_gene: TRBV25-1; j_gene: TRBJ2-1; abundance: .; d_gene: .; CDR3nt: TGTGCCAGCAGTGAATCCACAGGGCGAGCTGAGCAGTTCTTC; CDR3aa: CASSESTGRAEQFF
v_gene: TRBV5-1; j_gene: TRBJ2-6; abundance: .; d_gene: TRBD1; CDR3nt: TGCGCCAGCAACTCGGGACAGGGGGCGCAAGGGGCCAACGTCCTGACTTTC; CDR3aa: CASNSGQGAQGANVLTF
v_gene: TRBV11-3; j_gene: TRBJ2-3; abundance: .; d_gene: .; CDR3nt: TGTGCCAGCAGCTTAGATTCCCCCTTGAGCGGAAACACAGATACGCAGTATTTT; CDR3aa: CASSLDSPLSGNTDTQYF
v_gene: TRBV5-8; j_gene: TRBJ1-4; abundance: .; d_gene: .; CDR3nt: TGTGCCAGCAGCCCGTGGACAGTTAATGAAAAACTGTTTTTT; CDR3aa: CASSPWTVNEKLFF
v_gene: TRBV9; j_gene: TRBJ2-2; abundance: .; d_gene: TRBD2; CDR3nt: TGTGCCAGCAGCGCCGTAGGGACTAGCGGACTCTGGAACACCGGGGAGCTGTTTTTT; CDR3aa: CASSAVGTSGLWNTGELFF
v_gene: TRBV5-1; j_gene: TRBJ2-1; abundance: .; d_gene: TRBD2; CDR3nt: TGCGCCAGCAGCCCTGGGCTAGCGGGAGTAAGTGAGCAGTTCTTC; CDR3aa: CASSPGLAGVSEQFF
v_gene: TRBV4-3; j_gene: TRBJ1-4; abundance: .; d_gene: TRBD1; CDR3nt: TGCGCCAGCAGCCAGACACCGGGACAGGGTCACGAAAAACTGTTTTTT; CDR3aa: CASSQTPGQGHEKLFF
v_gene: TRBV10-1; j_gene: TRBJ2-1; abundance: .; d_gene: TRBD2; CDR3nt: TGCGCCAGCAGTGAGGGACTAGCGGGAACGCAGTTCTTC; CDR3aa: CASSEGLAGTQFF
v_gene: TRBV6-5; j_gene: TRBJ1-2; abundance: .; d_gene: .; CDR3nt: TGTGCCAGCAGCTATACAGGATTCGGCTACACCTTC; CDR3aa: CASSYTGFGYTF
v_gene: TRBV5-1; j_gene: TRBJ1-2; abundance: .; d_gene: .; CDR3nt: TGCGCCAGCAGCTTGGCCGGGTCTCTTAACTATGGCTACACCTTC; CDR3aa: CASSLAGSLNYGYTF
v_gene: TRBV7-2; j_gene: TRBJ2-6; abundance: .; d_gene: .; CDR3nt: TGTGCCAGCAGCTTAGGAGTTAATGGGGCCAACGTCCTGACTTTC; CDR3aa: CASSLGVNGANVLTF
v_gene: TRBV7-9; j_gene: TRBJ1-1; abundance: few; d_gene: .; CDR3nt: TGTGCCAGCAGCCCTGGACCCATGGACTCTGCTGAAGCTTTCTTT; CDR3aa: CASSPGPMDSAEAFF
v_gene: TRBV7-9; j_gene: TRBJ2-5; abundance: .; d_gene: .; CDR3nt: TGTGCCAGCAGCGCCCGCGCCAAGGAGACCCAGTACTTC; CDR3aa: CASSARAKETQYF
v_gene: TRBV7-2; j_gene: TRBJ1-1; abundance: .; d_gene: .; CDR3nt: TGTGCCAGCAGCTTAGCGGCCAGGAACACTGAAGCTTTCTTT; CDR3aa: CASSLAARNTEAFF
v_gene: TRBV27; j_gene: TRBJ2-7; abundance: .; d_gene: .; CDR3nt: TGTGCCAGCAGTTTGGGGGGGGCGTCGAACGAGCAGTACTTC; CDR3aa: CASSLGGASNEQYF
v_gene: TRBV7-6; j_gene: TRBJ2-1; abundance: once; d_gene: .; CDR3nt: TGTGCCAGCAGCCCCACCCGGGGGGCGATATACAATGAGCAGTTCTTC; CDR3aa: CASSPTRGAIYNEQFF